The clone carrying this TCR beta chain has ten or more counts. The authors ran a second PCR of about 6 to 11 cycles using a sample-barcoded 5' primer and a J-beta primer mix. MiXCR was run by TCRdb on the 5' RACE reads, yielding one entry per CDR3 protein. The data contain about 1.7 million distinct CDR3 sequences, roughly 27% of them seen just once; the ten biggest clones take up around 7.7%. The record originates from a study of blood T cells in healthy people across ages. The clonotype was recovered from a woman aged 25 to 39 in good health. Sequenced material: blood.

CDR3 DNA: TGTGCCATCAGTGAAAGGGAGAGGGGCTACACCTTC. This codes for CAISERERGYTF. The chain employs TRBV10-3 and TRBJ1-2; D is unclear. Trimming cost V 3 bases and J 8 bases, with 10 bases left between them. CDR3 length: 12 amino acids. CDR1 is ENHRY, CDR2 SYGVKD, per germline.